These T cell receptor beta chains were read from a single sample in a study of T cell responses to AZD1222 COVID-19 vaccine. The protocol was immunoSEQ multiplex PCR, while the TCRdb copy is restricted to in-frame clones and leaves out a portion. The data contain about 190,000 clones, 75% to 90% of them singletons. The sequencing used peripheral blood, collected on day 0 of MenACWY control vaccination. Receptors were obtained from an adult in good health. Each CDR3 is given with its conserved first and last residue. Expanded clones are given a class, and other clones once, few, many or no size at all.

v_gene	j_gene	abundance	CDR3aa
TRBV29-1	TRBJ2-7	NA	CSVELLAGVNEQYF
TRBV7-2	TRBJ1-2	NA	CASSEGQPRYGYTF
TRBV28	TRBJ2-5	few	CASSRRGGGETQYF
TRBV7-9	TRBJ2-7	NA	CASSSTGAYEQYF
TRBV6-5	TRBJ2-7	NA	CASSYRDKSYEQYF
TRBV9	TRBJ2-1	NA	CASSVEREWGEQFF
TRBV20-1	TRBJ1-1	NA	CSAGSDWGAFF
TRBV5-4	TRBJ2-5	once	CASRFGGGLLETQYF
TRBV5-1	TRBJ1-1	NA	CASSLTGGYTEAFF
TRBV7-3	TRBJ2-1	NA	CASRAGGQNEQFF
TRBV19	TRBJ2-7	NA	CASSIDQRGYEQYF
TRBV27	TRBJ2-3	NA	CATSPGLRWSDTQYF
TRBV5-6	TRBJ2-5	few	CASSLQMEETQYF
TRBV28	TRBJ2-7	NA	CASSSPLRDTTYEQYF
TRBV19	TRBJ1-5	once	CASSKGRGGFRNQPQHF
TRBV7-3	TRBJ2-5	NA	CASSPSGGPRETQYF
TRBV6-5	TRBJ2-5	NA	CASSYFLGGQETQYF
TRBV27	TRBJ1-1	few	CASSSGSGAFF
TRBV24-1	TRBJ1-2	NA	CATSDPTGYYGYTF
TRBV7-3	TRBJ1-3	NA	CASSQTGGSGNTIYF
TRBV29-1	TRBJ1-2	NA	CSVEKQGYYGYTF
TRBV7-9	TRBJ2-7	NA	CASSLQATSSYEQYF
TRBV5-1	TRBJ2-1	NA	CASSEGLAGVNEQFF
TRBV4-2	TRBJ2-7	NA	CASSQPGASVGNSYEQYF
TRBV6-5	TRBJ2-1	NA	CASSYAGGNEQFF
TRBV2	TRBJ1-2	NA	CASSEFGQGVGYTF
TRBV5-1	TRBJ1-4	NA	CASSMGTGGAGEKLFF
TRBV6-2/TRBV6-3	TRBJ1-1	few	CASSYEKGWTEAFF
TRBV18	TRBJ2-5	NA	CASSRQGGETQYF
TRBV18	TRBJ1-5	NA	CASSPDGNQPQHF
TRBV5-1	TRBJ2-3	NA	CASSLEGTGTDTQYF
TRBV29-1	TRBJ2-2	NA	CSVATVSPGGGGELFF
TRBV28	TRBJ2-7	NA	CASSWTSGGYEQYF
TRBV6-5	TRBJ2-2	NA	CAEGGSGYTGELFF
TRBV28	TRBJ2-7	NA	CASTGGRTVKYEQYF
TRBV5-1	TRBJ2-7	NA	CASSHDIGEQYF
TRBV16	TRBJ1-2	NA	CASSQSLYGYTF
TRBV2	TRBJ1-2	NA	CASPLGNRDYGYTF
TRBV19	TRBJ1-2	NA	CASSHKGGALGYTF
TRBV6-5	TRBJ1-4	NA	CASSPARGSNEKLFF
TRBV27	TRBJ2-1	NA	CVSSPPKGLVFNEQFF
TRBV5-4	TRBJ2-7	NA	CASSPRQSYEQYF
TRBV28	TRBJ1-3	NA	CASRLAGPSGNTIYF
TRBV28	TRBJ2-3	NA	CARSFPNEQVRVERGGLPTDTQYF
TRBV19	TRBJ1-6	few	CASRGLHNSPLHF
TRBV7-2	TRBJ2-7	NA	CASSLAGGGSYEQYF
TRBV4-2	TRBJ2-1	NA	CASSPRGDSSYNEQFF
TRBV6-5	TRBJ2-2	NA	CASSLGSNTGELFF
TRBV5-1	TRBJ1-2	NA	CASGEGGTGNYGYTF
TRBV3-1/TRBV3-2	TRBJ1-4	NA	CASSRRDGEKLFF
TRBV5-1	TRBJ2-3	NA	CASSLAGTSGRTDTQYF
TRBV13	TRBJ2-7	NA	CASSSSGSSDEQYF
TRBV2	TRBJ1-2	NA	CASSLDTSSGYTF
TRBV11-2	TRBJ2-7	NA	CASSQRPTSGAFYEQYF
TRBV5-1	TRBJ1-3	NA	CASSPGQISGNTIYF
TRBV6-4	TRBJ2-7	NA	CASSRRRGQGSYEQYF
TRBV10-3	TRBJ1-1	NA	CAISEFQTGLGSGTEAFF